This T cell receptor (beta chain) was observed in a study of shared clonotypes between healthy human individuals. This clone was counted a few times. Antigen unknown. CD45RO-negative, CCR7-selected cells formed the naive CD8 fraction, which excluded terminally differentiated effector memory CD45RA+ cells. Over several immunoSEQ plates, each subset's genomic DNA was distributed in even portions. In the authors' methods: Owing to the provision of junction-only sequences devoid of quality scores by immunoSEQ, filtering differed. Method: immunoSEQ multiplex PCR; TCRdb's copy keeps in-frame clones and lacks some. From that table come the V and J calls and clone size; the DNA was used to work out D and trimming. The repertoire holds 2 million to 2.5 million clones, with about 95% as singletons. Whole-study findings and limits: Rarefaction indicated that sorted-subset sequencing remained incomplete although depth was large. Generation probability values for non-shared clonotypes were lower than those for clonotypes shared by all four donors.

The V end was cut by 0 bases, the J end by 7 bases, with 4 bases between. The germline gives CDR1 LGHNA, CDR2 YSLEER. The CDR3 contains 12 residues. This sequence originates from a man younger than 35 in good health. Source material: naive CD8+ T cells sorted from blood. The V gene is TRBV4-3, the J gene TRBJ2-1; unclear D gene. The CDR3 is CASSQDMNEQFF. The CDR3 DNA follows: TGCGCCAGCAGCCAAGATATGAATGAGCAGTTCTTC.